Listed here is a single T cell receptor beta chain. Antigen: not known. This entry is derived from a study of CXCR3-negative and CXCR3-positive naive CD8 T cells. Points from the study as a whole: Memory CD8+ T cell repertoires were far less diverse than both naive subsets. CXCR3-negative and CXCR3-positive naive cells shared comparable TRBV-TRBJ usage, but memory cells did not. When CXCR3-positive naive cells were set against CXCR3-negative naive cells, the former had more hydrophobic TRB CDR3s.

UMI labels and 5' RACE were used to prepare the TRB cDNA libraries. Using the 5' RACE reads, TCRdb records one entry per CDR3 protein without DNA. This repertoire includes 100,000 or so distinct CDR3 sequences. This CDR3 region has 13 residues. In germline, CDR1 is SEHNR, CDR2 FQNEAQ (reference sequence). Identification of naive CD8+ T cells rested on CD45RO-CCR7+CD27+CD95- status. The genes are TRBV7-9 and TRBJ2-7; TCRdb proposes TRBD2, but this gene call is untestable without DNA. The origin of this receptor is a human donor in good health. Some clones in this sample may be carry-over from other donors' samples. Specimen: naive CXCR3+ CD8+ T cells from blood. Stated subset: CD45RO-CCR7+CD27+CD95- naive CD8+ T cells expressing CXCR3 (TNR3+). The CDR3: CASSASGAYEQYF. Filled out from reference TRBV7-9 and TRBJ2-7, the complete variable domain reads DTGVSQNPRHKITKRGQNVTFRCDPISEHNRLYWYRQTLGQGPEFLTYFQNEAQLEKSRLLSDRFSAERPKGSFSTLEIQRTEQGDSAMYLCASSASGAYEQYFGPGTRLTVT.